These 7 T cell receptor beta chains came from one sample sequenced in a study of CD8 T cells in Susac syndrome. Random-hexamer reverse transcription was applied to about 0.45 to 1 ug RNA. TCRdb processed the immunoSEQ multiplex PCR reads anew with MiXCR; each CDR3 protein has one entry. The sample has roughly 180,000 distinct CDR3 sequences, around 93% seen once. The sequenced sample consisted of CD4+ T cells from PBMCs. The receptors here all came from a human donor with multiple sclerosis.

The CDR3 sequence: CASTLFPGGQETQYF. The CDR3 DNA follows: TGCGCCAGCACCCTCTTCCCAGGGGGCCAAGAGACCCAGTACTTC. V is TRBV5-1 and J is TRBJ2-5; 7 bases line up with TRBD1. The CDR3 is 15 residues long. Germline V gene data show CDR1 as SGHRS and CDR2 as YFSETQ. With V trimmed by 6 bases and J by 1 base, 9 bases remained unmatched.

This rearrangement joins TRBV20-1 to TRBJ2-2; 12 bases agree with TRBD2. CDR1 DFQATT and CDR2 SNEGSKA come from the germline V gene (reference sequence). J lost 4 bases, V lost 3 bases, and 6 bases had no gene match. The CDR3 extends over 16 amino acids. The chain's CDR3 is CSASPSGRAGTGELFF. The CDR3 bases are TGCAGTGCTAGTCCTAGCGGGAGGGCGGGCACCGGGGAGCTGTTTTTT.

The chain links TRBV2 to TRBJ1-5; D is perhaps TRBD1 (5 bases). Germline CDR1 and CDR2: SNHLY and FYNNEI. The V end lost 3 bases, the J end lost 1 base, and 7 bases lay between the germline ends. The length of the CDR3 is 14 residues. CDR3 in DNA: TGTGCCAGCAGTGAGTACAGGAGCAATCAGCCCCAGCATTTT. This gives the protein CASSEYRSNQPQHF. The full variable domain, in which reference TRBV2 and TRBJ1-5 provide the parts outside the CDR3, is EPEVTQTPSHQVTQMGQEVILRCVPISNHLYFYWYRQILGQKVEFLVSFYNNEISEKSEIFDDQFSVERPDGSNFTLKIRSTKLEDSAMYFCASSEYRSNQPQHFGDGTRLSIL.

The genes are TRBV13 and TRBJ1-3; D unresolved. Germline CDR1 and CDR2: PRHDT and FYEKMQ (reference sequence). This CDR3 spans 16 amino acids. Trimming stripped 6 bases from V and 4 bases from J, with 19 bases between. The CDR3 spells CASSHPKGWKGNTIYF. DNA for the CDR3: TGTGCCAGCAGTCATCCCAAAGGCTGGAAAGGAAACACCATATATTTT.

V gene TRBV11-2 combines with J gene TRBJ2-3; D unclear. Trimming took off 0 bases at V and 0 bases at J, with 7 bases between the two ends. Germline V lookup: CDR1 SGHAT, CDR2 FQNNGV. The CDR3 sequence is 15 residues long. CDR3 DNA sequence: TGTGCCAGCAGCTTAGACGACACCAGCACAGATACGCAGTATTTT. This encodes CASSLDDTSTDTQYF.

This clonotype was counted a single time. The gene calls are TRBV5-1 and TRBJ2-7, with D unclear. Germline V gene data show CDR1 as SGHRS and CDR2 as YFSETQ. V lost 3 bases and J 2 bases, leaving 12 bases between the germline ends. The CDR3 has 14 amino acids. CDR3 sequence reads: CASSSDLETYEQYF. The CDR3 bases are TGCGCCAGCAGCTCCGACCTCGAGACCTACGAGCAGTACTTC.

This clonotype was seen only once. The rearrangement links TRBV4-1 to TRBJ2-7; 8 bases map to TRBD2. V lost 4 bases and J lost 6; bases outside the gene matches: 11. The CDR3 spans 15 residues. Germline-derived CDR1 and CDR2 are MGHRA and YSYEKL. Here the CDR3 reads CASSPQAGASLEQYF. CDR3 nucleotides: TGCGCCAGCAGCCCACAAGCGGGAGCCTCCCTCGAGCAGTACTTC.